The 32 T cell receptor beta chains listed next were all sequenced from one sample in a study of tumor-infiltrating lymphocytes in primary liver carcinoma. The approximately 20-31 mg bulk tissue piece was not sorted before simultaneous RNA and DNA extraction. TCR beta cDNA came from approximately 540 ng total RNA, primed with a constant-region primer. Investigators got TCR beta libraries out of three nested multiplex PCR rounds, done with slightly modified ARM-PCR. The opening two PCR rounds, approximately 10 cycles each, paired TRBV1-TRBV30 forward primers with a C-beta reverse primer. TCRdb re-derived calls from the multiplex PCR reads in MiXCR, one entry per CDR3 protein. Here the sample spans fewer than 85,000 distinct CDR3 sequences, 69% being singletons. Input material: tumor-adjacent normal liver tissue. These receptors were taken from a man aged 40-49 years with primary liver carcinoma and hepatitis B virus infection.

The count of this clonotype is one. The junction differs from germline at one of its ends, possibly a read error. V usage is TRBV11-2 and J usage is TRBJ2-7, with TRBD1 matching over 9 bases. Germline CDR1 SGHAT, CDR2 FQNNGV. The CDR3 contains 15 residues. The CDR3 here is CANSLVQGAVYEQYF. The CDR3 nucleotides are TGTGCCAACAGCTTAGTACAGGGGGCGGTCTACGAGCAGTACTTC.

The rearrangement joins TRBV4-3 to TRBJ2-3; no reliable D call. The CDR3 loop spans 15 amino acids. Looked up from germline, CDR1 is LGHNA and CDR2 is YSLEER. In DNA form, the CDR3 reads TGCGACAGTAGCCAAGGAGTCGTCTTAGCAGATACGCAGTATTTT. Translated, it gives CDSSQGVVLADTQYF.

As concerns this clonotype: The junction and the germline gene differ at one end; a read error may be behind it. This sequence joins TRBV30 and TRBJ2-5, with 8 positions matching TRBD2. CDR1 GTSNPN and CDR2 SVGIG come from the germline V gene (reference sequence). This CDR3 region has 13 residues. The CDR3 sequence is CACVLAAEGTQHF. For the CDR3, the DNA is TGTGCCTGCGTACTAGCGGCAGAGGGGACCCAGCACTTC.

This clonotype was observed a few times. The V and J genes are TRBV9 and TRBJ1-4, with 7 nucleotides matching TRBD1. V shed 5 bases and J 15 bases; nucleotides not matched to a gene: 13. CDR1 SGDLS and CDR2 YYNGEE come from the germline V gene. The CDR3 covers 13 residues. CDR3 in amino acids: CASSRGDSTWLFF. In DNA, the CDR3 is TGTGCCAGCAGTAGAGGGGACAGCACTTGGTTGTTTTTT.

About this clonotype itself: The junction and the germline gene differ at one end; a read error may be behind it. The chain carries TRBV29-1 and TRBJ2-5, with 8 bases that match TRBD2. The CDR3 runs to 12 residues. The germline gives CDR1 SQVTM, CDR2 ANQGSEA. Written as DNA, the CDR3 is TGCAGCCTTGACATAGCGGGGGAGACCCAGTACTTC. It yields the protein CSLDIAGETQYF.

This clonotype was picked up one time. A much larger clone differs from this one at a single base, so this may be a read error. The chain is built from TRBV10-2 and TRBJ2-7, with 8 nucleotides matching TRBD1. Germline CDR1 WSHSY, CDR2 SAAADI. This CDR3 spans 14 amino acids. The J segment lost 5 bases and the V segment lost 6 bases, leaving 9 bases of the junction unmatched. The CDR3 spells CASSRDRSIDEQYF. CDR3 coding DNA: TGCGCCAGCAGCCGGGACAGGAGTATCGACGAGCAGTACTTC.

About this clonotype itself: Here the CDR3 omits its conserved ending phenylalanine or tryptophan, so a read error is the likely source. This sequence joins TRBV11-3 and TRBJ2-1, with D uncertain. The length of the CDR3 is 14 residues. Germline CDR1 reads SGHNT; CDR2 reads YENEEA. As DNA, the CDR3 is TGTGCCAGCAACTTAGGCGTCTCGAACAATGAGCAGTTCCTC. Encoded protein: CASNLGVSNNEQFL.

This clonotype was observed at least ten times. The chain has TRBV6-1 and TRBJ1-1; D is unclear. The V end lost 3 bases, the J end lost 0 bases, and 5 bases lay between the germline ends. This CDR3 comprises 13 residues. Germline V gene sequence: CDR1 MNHNS, CDR2 SASEGT. CDR3 loop: CASSDIMNTEAFF. CDR3 bases: TGTGCCAGCAGTGACATTATGAACACTGAAGCTTTCTTT.

Notes on this clonotype: Mismatch with germline at one junction end may stem from a read error. The J gene is TRBJ2-5, the V gene TRBV11-2, with unresolved D. The CDR3 is 13 residues long. Germline loops: CDR1 SGHAT, CDR2 FQNNGV. The CDR3 sequence: CVSSCNSQETRYF. Here the CDR3 DNA reads TGTGTCAGCAGTTGTAACAGCCAAGAGACCCGGTACTTC.

The CDR3 here is CSVTADNSANYGYTF. The CDR3 nucleotides read TGCAGCGTCACAGCTGACAACTCGGCAAACTATGGCTACACCTTC. V gene TRBV29-1 combines with J gene TRBJ1-2; no clear D gene. This CDR3 is built from 15 residues. Germline CDR1 reads SQVTM; CDR2 reads ANQGSEA. With 6 bases removed from V and 2 bases from J, the gap between germline ends came to 19 bases.

Points on this clonotype: Being one base from a much bigger clone, this may be a read error. This chain links TRBV28 with TRBJ2-7; 9 bases are a match to TRBD2. V was pared by 8 bases and J by 4 bases, with 9 bases of the junction left unmatched. There are 14 residues in the CDR3. Germline V CDR1 and CDR2: MDHEN, SYDVKM. CDR3 in DNA: TGTGCCAGCCGCCTTCTAGCGGGAATGTACGAGCAGTACTTC. Translated: CASRLLAGMYEQYF.

This clonotype was picked up one time. At one of its ends the junction is not consistent with the germline gene, which may arise from a read error. The V gene is TRBV4-3, the J gene TRBJ2-7; perhaps TRBD2 as D (6 bases). CDR1 is LGHNA, CDR2 YSLEER, per germline. The CDR3 extends over 15 amino acids. CDR3 sequence reads: CPSSQDRETPYEQHF. As DNA, the CDR3 is TGCCCCAGCAGCCAAGATCGGGAGACTCCCTACGAGCAGCACTTT.

V gene TRBV12-3 or TRBV12-4 combines with J gene TRBJ2-7; maybe TRBD1 (5 bases). This CDR3 spans 14 amino acids. With 2 bases removed from V and 4 bases from J, the gap between germline ends came to 12 bases. The CDR3 reads CASSLRGDTYEQYF. The CDR3 DNA reads as TGTGCCAGCAGTTTAAGGGGCGATACTTACGAGCAGTACTTC.

The rearrangement links TRBV6-5 to TRBJ2-6; 9 nucleotides agree with TRBD1. V trimming: 9 bases; J trimming: 2 bases; junction bases outside the gene matches: 8. This CDR3 spans 16 amino acids. Germline V CDR1 and CDR2: MNHEY, SVGAGI. In DNA form, the CDR3 reads TGTGCCAGTAATCATGGGACAGGGACTGGGGCCAACGTCCTGACTTTC. The encoded protein is CASNHGTGTGANVLTF.

This clonotype was picked up one time. The conserved final phenylalanine or tryptophan is absent from the CDR3, which likely points to a read error. This chain joins TRBV10-2 and TRBJ1-1, with D perhaps matching TRBD1 (5 bases). Germline values: CDR1 WSHSY, CDR2 SAAADI. The CDR3 has 12 amino acids. DNA for the CDR3: TGCGACAGCAGTGGGGGGAACACTGAAGCTTTCGTT. Encoded protein: CDSSGGNTEAFV.

This chain uses TRBV29-1 with TRBJ2-1, with 10 bases that match TRBD2. Germline loops: CDR1 SQVTM, CDR2 ANQGSEA. The CDR3 is 16 amino acids. The V gene end was trimmed by 8 bases and the J gene end by 4 bases; junction bases not matched to a gene: 14. CDR3 loop: CSILPTIAGGYNEQFF. The DNA of the CDR3 is TGCAGCATACTACCAACCATAGCGGGAGGATACAATGAGCAGTTCTTC.

A few counts support this clonotype. A much larger clonotype is one base distant, so this may be a read error. The J gene is TRBJ2-4, the V gene TRBV29-1; 9 bases match TRBD2. Per germline, CDR1 SQVTM and CDR2 ANQGSEA. The CDR3 sequence is 14 residues long. V lost 6 bases to trimming and J lost 8 bases; unmatched junction nucleotides: 11. CDR3 protein: CSVASSGTRDIQYF. The DNA for the CDR3 is TGCAGCGTCGCCTCTAGCGGGACGAGGGACATTCAGTACTTC.

This clonotype is medium-sized (0.01 to 0.1%) within its sample. The rearrangement joins TRBV6-6 to TRBJ2-5; maybe TRBD1 (6 bases). The CDR3 contains 13 residues. Germline-derived CDR1 and CDR2 are MNHNY and SVGAGI (reference sequence). V gave up 1 base and J gave up 5 bases, with 8 bases separating them. CDR3 nucleotide sequence: TGTGCCAGCAGTTACTGGCAGGGGGAGACCCAGTACTTC. Amino acid sequence: CASSYWQGETQYF.

For this clonotype: A read error is possible here, since a much larger clone lies one base away. The rearrangement links TRBV29-1 to TRBJ2-1; 9 bases are a match to TRBD2. This CDR3 spans 13 amino acids. Germline values: CDR1 SQVTM, CDR2 ANQGSEA. This CDR3 is CSMAGTSRNERFF. CDR3 DNA: TGCAGCATGGCCGGGACTAGCCGCAATGAGCGGTTCTTC.

As to this clonotype: An end of the junction differs from the germline gene, which may be a read error. The rearrangement uses TRBV5-6 and TRBJ2-5; D not certain. CDR1 SGHDT and CDR2 YYEEEE come from the germline V gene. CDR3 length: 11 residues. CDR3 in amino acids: CPSSSKEIQYF. The CDR3 coding sequence is TGTCCCAGCAGCTCCAAAGAGATCCAGTACTTC. Filled out from reference TRBV5-6 and TRBJ2-5, the complete variable domain reads DAGVTQSPTHLIKTRGQQVTLRCSPKSGHDTVSWYQQALGQGPQFIFQYYEEEERQRGNFPDRFSGHQFPNYSSELNVNALLLGDSALYLCPSSSKEIQYFGPGTRLLVL.

This clonotype was seen only once. The CDR3 end shows no conserved phenylalanine or tryptophan, and so a read error is likely. This chain connects TRBV29-1 to TRBJ2-1; D remains unclear. Germline CDR1 is SQVTM and CDR2 is ANQGSEA. The length of the CDR3 is 14 residues. CDR3 sequence reads: CSVDEIGIYNEQFI. The CDR3 nucleotides are TGCAGTGTGGACGAAATAGGGATCTACAATGAGCAGTTCATC.

This clonotype was found once. A junction boundary mismatches the germline segment, possibly from a read error. The V call is TRBV10-2, the J call TRBJ2-7; no definite D call. In germline, CDR1 is WSHSY, CDR2 SAAADI. The CDR3 extends over 13 amino acids. CDR3: CASSEGPAYEHYF. DNA of the CDR3: TGCGCCAGCAGCGAAGGCCCGGCCTACGAGCATTACTTC.

DNA of the CDR3: TGTGCCACCAGCAGCGATAGTTCCAAAGAGACCCAGTACTTC. It specifies CATSSDSSKETQYF. The chain combines TRBV15 with TRBJ2-5; D unclear. Trimming removed 3 bases at V and 3 bases at J, with 11 bases between. The CDR3 has 14 amino acids. Germline-derived CDR1 and CDR2 are LNHNV and YYDKDF (reference sequence).

This clonotype was counted between two and nine times. A much larger clone is a single base away; this may be a read error. This rearrangement joins TRBV6-1 to TRBJ2-1, with TRBD2 identical over 7 bases. Germline assignment: CDR1 MNHNS and CDR2 SASEGT. The CDR3 is made up of 13 amino acids. CDR3 nucleotides: TGTGTCAGCGGGGCACTCCGGGGTCGGGAGCAGTTCTTC. Residues: CVSGALRGREQFF.

This clonotype was detected ten times or more. The junction departs from the called germline gene at one end, perhaps through a read error. This chain joins TRBV6-5 and TRBJ2-3, with D perhaps given as TRBD1 or TRBD2 (5 bases each). The germline V gene encodes CDR1 MNHEY and CDR2 SVGAGI. The length of the CDR3 is 15 residues. DNA of the CDR3: TGTGTCAGCAGTTACTCGAGGGGTATAGCAGATACGCAGTATTTT. Its protein product is CVSSYSRGIADTQYF.

Note on this clonotype: The germline gene is not matched at one end of the junction; a read error may be the cause. The chain joins TRBV11-2 to TRBJ1-1; the D gene is possibly TRBD1 (6 bases). The germline V gene has CDR1 SGHAT and CDR2 FQNNGV. The CDR3 totals 15 residues. DNA of the CDR3: TGTGTCAACAGCTTCGGACAGCTCTTGAACAGTGAAGCTTTCTTT. Amino acids: CVNSFGQLLNSEAFF.

On this clonotype: Mismatch with germline at one junction end may stem from a read error. This chain uses TRBV5-5 with TRBJ2-7; 8 positions agree with TRBD1. The CDR3 loop spans 13 amino acids. In germline, CDR1 is SGHKS, CDR2 YYEKEE (reference sequence). CDR3 in amino acids: CARSYRTGNEQYF. The CDR3 DNA follows: TGCGCCAGAAGCTATAGGACAGGGAACGAGCAGTACTTC.

With respect to this clonotype: A much larger clone differs by one base, so this may be a read error. The final CDR3 position lacks the conserved phenylalanine or tryptophan, pointing to a likely read error. The chain carries TRBV7-9 and TRBJ2-2, with D unclear. Trimming pared 2 bases from V and 7 bases from J, leaving 8 bases between. The CDR3 runs 13 residues. Germline V gene data show CDR1 as SEHNR and CDR2 as FQNEAQ (reference sequence). CDR3 sequence: CASSLWVSGELFV. The CDR3 DNA follows: TGTGCCAGCAGCTTATGGGTTAGCGGGGAGCTGTTTGTT.

The chain is built from TRBV9 and TRBJ1-2; 11 bases fit TRBD1. The CDR3 is made up of 16 amino acids. Per germline, CDR1 SGDLS and CDR2 YYNGEE. Unmatched junction bases numbered 9, after V lost 4 bases and J lost 4 bases. The chain's CDR3 is CASSLPRDRGTYGYTF. The CDR3 DNA sequence: TGTGCCAGCAGCCTCCCCCGGGACAGGGGGACCTATGGCTACACCTTC.

Turning to this clonotype: One end of the junction is discordant with germline, which a read error may explain. The genes are TRBV12-3 or TRBV12-4 and TRBJ2-1, with 7 bases fitting TRBD1. There are 16 residues in the CDR3. CDR3 coding DNA: TGTGCCAGCATTTCTCGGACAGGAGTCCCCTACAATGAGCGGTTATTC. This sequence encodes CASISRTGVPYNERLF.

The rearrangement uses TRBV6-5 and TRBJ1-6; D is perhaps TRBD1 (5 bases). Looked up from germline, CDR1 is MNHEY and CDR2 is SVGAGI. The CDR3 is 13 residues long. V gave up 4 bases and J gave up 9 bases, with 10 bases separating them. Here the CDR3 reads CASSLQAASPLHF. CDR3 nucleotide sequence: TGTGCCAGCAGTTTACAGGCGGCTTCACCCCTCCACTTT.

On this clonotype itself: The junction departs from the called germline gene at one end, perhaps through a read error. The CDR3 coding sequence is TGTACCAGCAGTTACTCCCCACCTAGCGGGCTGTACAATGAGCAGTTCTTC. Translation gives CTSSYSPPSGLYNEQFF. The chain recombines TRBV6-2 or TRBV6-3 with TRBJ2-1, with 8 bases fitting TRBD2. This CDR3 has 17 residues. Germline V CDR1 and CDR2: MNHEY, SVGEGT.